This T cell receptor beta chain derives from a study of shared clonotypes between healthy human individuals. Study-wide findings and caveats: Donor clonotype sharing was expected to depend on sequencing depth.

The authors' processing: With immunoSEQ giving junction-only sequences and no quality scores, filtering differed. Profiling relied on immunoSEQ multiplex PCR, and the TCRdb table lists in-frame clones only, not all of them. V, J and clone size were drawn from that table, and D and trimming were deduced from the DNA. This repertoire shows some 500,000 clones, 77% found once; its top ten account for around 12%. The CDR3 runs to 16 residues. Looked up from germline, CDR1 is MDHEN and CDR2 is SYDVKM. V lost 3 bases to trimming and J lost 2 bases; unmatched junction nucleotides: 9. Note on this clone: Its antigen remains unidentified.

Sequencing used PBMCs. This chain uses TRBV28 with TRBJ2-7, with 8 bases identical to TRBD2. The TCR was taken from a woman in her thirties or forties in good health. Some clones in this sample may be carry-over from other donors' samples. The CDR3 DNA reads as TGTGCCAGCAGTTTGGCCGGCGGACTAGCCGCCTACGAGCAGTACTTC. This gives the protein CASSLAGGLAAYEQYF.